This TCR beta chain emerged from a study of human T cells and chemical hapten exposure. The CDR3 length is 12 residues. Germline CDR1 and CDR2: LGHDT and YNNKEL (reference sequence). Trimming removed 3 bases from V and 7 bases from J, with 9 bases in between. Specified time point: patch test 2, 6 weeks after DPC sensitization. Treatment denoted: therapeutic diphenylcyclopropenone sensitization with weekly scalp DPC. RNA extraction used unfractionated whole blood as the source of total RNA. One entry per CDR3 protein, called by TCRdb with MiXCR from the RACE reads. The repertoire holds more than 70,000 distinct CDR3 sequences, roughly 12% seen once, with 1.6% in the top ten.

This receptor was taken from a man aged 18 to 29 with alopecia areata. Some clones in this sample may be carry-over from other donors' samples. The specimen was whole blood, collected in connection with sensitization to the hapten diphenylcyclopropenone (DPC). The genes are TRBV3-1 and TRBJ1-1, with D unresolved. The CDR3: CASSQSQVEAFF. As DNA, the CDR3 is TGTGCCAGCAGCCAGAGTCAGGTTGAAGCTTTCTTT.